This note documents a single T cell receptor (beta chain) sequence. Its specificity is unknown. At one end the junction does not follow the germline gene, possibly because of a read error. Treatment given: around 19 received Ad26.COV2.S at low or high dose, single or two shots; about 5 received placebo; per-sample allocation not given. Specimens were obtained on day 63 following the first vaccine or placebo injection. This CDR3 has 13 amino acids. This sample stems from a study of Ad26.COV2.S vaccination and SARS-CoV-2 variants. Study overall: Ad26.COV2.S, an intramuscular injection, was given once or twice 56 days apart.

Findings and caveats of the study: Considerable breadth of spike-specific CD8+ and CD4+ T cell responses has reportedly been documented following vaccination.

The protocol was immunoSEQ multiplex PCR, while the TCRdb copy is restricted to in-frame clones and leaves out a portion. There are 300,000 to 350,000 clones in the sample; less than 90% occur only once, and approximately 5.9% lies in the top ten. This receptor was obtained from a person aged 18-65 years who received the Ad26.COV2.S COVID-19 vaccine or a placebo. V is TRBV12-3 or TRBV12-4 and J is TRBJ1-1; D is unclear. The sample consisted of peripheral blood, taken in a trial of Ad26.COV2.S vaccine versus placebo. The CDR3 DNA follows: TGTGCCAGCAGTTTAAGAAGGCGGCCTGACGCTTTCTTT. It translates to CASSLRRRPDAFF.